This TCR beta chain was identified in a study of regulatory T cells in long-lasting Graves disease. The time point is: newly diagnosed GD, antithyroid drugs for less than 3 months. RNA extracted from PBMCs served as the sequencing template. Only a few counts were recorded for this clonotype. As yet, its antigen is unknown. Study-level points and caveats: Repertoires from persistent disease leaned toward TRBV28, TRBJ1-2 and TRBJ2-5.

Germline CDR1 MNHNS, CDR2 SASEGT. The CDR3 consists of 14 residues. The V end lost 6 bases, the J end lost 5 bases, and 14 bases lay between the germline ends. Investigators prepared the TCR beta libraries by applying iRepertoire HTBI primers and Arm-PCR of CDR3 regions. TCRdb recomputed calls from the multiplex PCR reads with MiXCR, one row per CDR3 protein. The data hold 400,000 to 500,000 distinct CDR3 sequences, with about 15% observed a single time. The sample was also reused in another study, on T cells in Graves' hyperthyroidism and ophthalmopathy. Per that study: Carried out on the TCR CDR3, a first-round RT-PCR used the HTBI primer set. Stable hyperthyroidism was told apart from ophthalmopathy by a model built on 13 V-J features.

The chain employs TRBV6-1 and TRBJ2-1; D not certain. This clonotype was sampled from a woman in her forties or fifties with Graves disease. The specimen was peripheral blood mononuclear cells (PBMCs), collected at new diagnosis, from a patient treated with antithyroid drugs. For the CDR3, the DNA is TGTGCCAGCAGAGCGCCTTCTAGTAACAATGAGCAGTTCTTC. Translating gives CASRAPSSNNEQFF.